The 24 T cell receptor beta chains below were found in one sample sequenced in a study of cytomegalovirus exposure and HLA in healthy donors. Vbeta (60) and Jbeta (13) primers were used in the PCR. Method: immunoSEQ multiplex PCR; TCRdb's copy keeps in-frame clones and lacks some. The data show roughly 220,000 clones, roughly 80% seen once. The sample taken for sequencing was PBMCs. The receptors originated from a man aged 25-40 years in good health and CMV-seronegative.

CDR3 amino acids: CASSSPWEAGRETQYF. The CDR3 DNA sequence: TGTGCCAGCAGTTCCCCGTGGGAAGCGGGGAGGGAGACCCAGTACTTC. V usage is TRBV28 and J usage is TRBJ2-5; TRBD2 matches 7 bases. Germline trimming cut 4 bases from V and 5 bases from J; bases unmatched to any gene: 13. CDR3 length: 16 residues. CDR1 and CDR2 (germline): MDHEN, SYDVKM.

The CDR3 spells CSVDGENTDTQYF. CDR3 bases: TGCAGCGTTGACGGGGAAAACACAGATACGCAGTATTTT. V gene TRBV29-1 combines with J gene TRBJ2-3, with D possibly matching TRBD2 (5 bases). Between the trimmed V and J ends, which lost 3 bases and 2 bases, there was a span of 9 bases. The CDR3 length is 13 residues. The germline gives CDR1 SQVTM, CDR2 ANQGSEA.

About this clone: Sequence at one end of the junction differs from germline and may be a read error. This rearrangement joins TRBV20-1 to TRBJ2-6; 7 nucleotides align to TRBD1. CDR1 DFQATT and CDR2 SNEGSKA come from the germline V gene (reference sequence). This CDR3 is built from 10 residues. The DNA of the CDR3 is TGCAGTGCTAGAGCACAGGGGATGGCTTTC. Translation gives CSARAQGMAF.

This sequence joins TRBV19 and TRBJ1-3, with D possibly matching TRBD1 (6 bases). The CDR3 runs to 15 residues. The ends were cut back, 3 bases at V and 0 bases at J, with 9 bases in the middle. From germline, CDR1 is LNHDA and CDR2 SQIVND (reference sequence). Here the CDR3 DNA reads TGTGCCAGTAGTATTATGGACAGCTCTGGAAACACCATATATTTT. This sequence encodes CASSIMDSSGNTIYF.

The chain uses TRBV5-1 and TRBJ1-1; 9 bases match TRBD1. The junction had 15 bases not matched to a gene; V was cut back by 0 bases and J by 0 bases. Germline V gene sequence: CDR1 SGHRS, CDR2 YFSETQ. The CDR3 covers 20 residues. DNA for the CDR3: TGCGCCAGCAGCTTGGAAATAGGGACAGGGCTTCTATCCATGAACACTGAAGCTTTCTTT. It is translated as CASSLEIGTGLLSMNTEAFF.

The chain recombines TRBV28 with TRBJ2-2; D uncertain. The CDR3 has 15 residues. Germline CDR1 MDHEN, CDR2 SYDVKM. Trimming stripped 3 bases from V and 1 base from J, with 9 bases between. CDR3 coding DNA: TGTGCCAGCAGTTTTTATCCAGGGAACACCGGGGAGCTGTTTTTT. Protein product: CASSFYPGNTGELFF.

The genes are TRBV7-9 and TRBJ2-3, with 7 bases aligning to TRBD2. CDR3 length equals 15 residues. V shed 5 bases and J 7 bases; nucleotides not matched to a gene: 12. From germline, CDR1 is SEHNR and CDR2 FQNEAQ (reference sequence). CDR3 DNA sequence: TGTGCCAGCAGCCCTCTCCGGGGGGTGGGAAATACGCAGTATTTT. Residues: CASSPLRGVGNTQYF.

The chain carries TRBV27 and TRBJ2-3, with D possibly TRBD2 on 6 matching bases. Germline CDR1 MNHEY, CDR2 SMNVEV (reference sequence). The CDR3 is made up of 14 amino acids. The germline V and J ends were trimmed by 4 bases and 4 bases, with 12 bases remaining between them. CDR3 region: CASSYGGRADTQYF. CDR3 sequence (DNA): TGTGCCAGCAGTTACGGGGGAAGAGCAGATACGCAGTATTTT.

The chain joins TRBV5-1 to TRBJ2-2, with D perhaps matching TRBD2 (5 bases). Trimming left V 2 bases short and J 2 bases short, with 19 bases between. The V gene's germline CDR1 is SGHRS and CDR2 YFSETQ. The CDR3 has 18 residues. The CDR3 loop is CASSLKVGTGSNTGELFF. CDR3 DNA: TGCGCCAGCAGCTTAAAGGTTGGAACGGGGAGTAACACCGGGGAGCTGTTTTTT.

The CDR3 region is CASSGGMNTEAFF. The CDR3 DNA reads as TGTGCCAGCAGTGGAGGGATGAACACTGAAGCTTTCTTT. The chain combines TRBV2 with TRBJ1-1; D uncertain. CDR3 length: 13 residues. CDR1 is SNHLY, CDR2 FYNNEI, per germline. V was pared by 4 bases and J by 0 bases, with 6 bases between.

The gene calls are TRBV7-8 and TRBJ1-2, with TRBD1 matching 7 bases. Looked up from germline, CDR1 is SGHVS and CDR2 is FQNEAQ. Trimming cost V 1 base and J 2 bases; bases outside gene matches: 10. The CDR3 covers 17 residues. The CDR3: CASSLVGGSFSNYGYTF. CDR3 nucleotides: TGTGCCAGCAGCTTAGTAGGGGGCTCCTTTTCCAACTATGGCTACACCTTC.

This clone was seen a single time. The chain links TRBV6-5 to TRBJ1-3, with D tentatively TRBD1 (5 bases). The CDR3 length is 13 residues. Germline values: CDR1 MNHEY, CDR2 SVGAGI. V was shortened by 5 bases and J by 3 bases, with 8 bases between the two germline ends. The CDR3 is CASSKGFGNTIYF. The CDR3, as DNA: TGTGCCAGCAGTAAGGGGTTTGGAAACACCATATATTTT.

This chain links TRBV29-1 with TRBJ1-4, with unresolved D. This CDR3 has 13 amino acids. Germline V lookup: CDR1 SQVTM, CDR2 ANQGSEA. V was trimmed by 3 bases and J by 1 base, leaving 6 bases between them. CDR3 loop: CSVEYGTNEKLFF. CDR3 DNA sequence: TGCAGCGTTGAGTACGGAACTAATGAAAAACTGTTTTTT.

The chain employs TRBV7-9 and TRBJ2-5; perhaps TRBD1 as D (6 bases). CDR1 and CDR2 (germline): SEHNR, FQNEAQ (reference sequence). The CDR3 runs to 15 residues. V dropped 4 bases and J dropped 5 bases, with 17 bases sitting between them. CDR3 bases: TGTGCCAGCAGCTCCAAACAGGGCATTCGGGAGACCCAGTACTTC. It is translated as CASSSKQGIRETQYF.

The rearrangement uses TRBV7-8 and TRBJ1-4; D unresolved. The germline V gene has CDR1 SGHVS and CDR2 FQNEAQ. CDR3 length: 14 residues. V lost 3 bases and J lost 7, with 12 bases in between. The CDR3 loop reads CASSFPTSGEKLFF. The DNA for the CDR3 is TGTGCCAGCAGCTTCCCGACAAGCGGTGAAAAACTGTTTTTT.

CDR3 loop: CASSFGSTREQFF. The CDR3 DNA reads TGTGCCAGCAGCTTTGGCTCAACCAGGGAGCAGTTCTTC. The chain links TRBV7-2 to TRBJ2-1, with unresolved D. The CDR3 covers 13 residues. Trimming shortened V by 3 bases and J by 10 bases, and 13 bases separated the two germline ends. Germline V lookup: CDR1 SGHTA, CDR2 FQGNSA. The whole variable domain, filled in from reference TRBV7-2 and TRBJ2-1, reads GAGVSQSPSNKVTEKGKDVELRCDPISGHTALYWYRQSLGQGLEFLIYFQGNSAPDKSGLPSDRFSAERTGGSVSTLTIQRTQQEDSAVYLCASSFGSTREQFFGPGTRLTVL.

The J gene is TRBJ1-1, the V gene TRBV29-1; TRBD1 aligns across 10 bases. This CDR3 has 14 amino acids. The J segment lost 6 bases and the V segment lost 7 bases, leaving 11 bases of the junction unmatched. Germline assignment: CDR1 SQVTM and CDR2 ANQGSEA. The CDR3 region is CSAMGDRGRPEAFF. In DNA form, the CDR3 reads TGCAGCGCGATGGGGGACAGGGGTAGACCTGAAGCTTTCTTT. The complete variable domain, with remaining parts taken from reference TRBV29-1 and TRBJ1-1, reads SAVISQKPSRDICQRGTSLTIQCQVDSQVTMMFWYRQQPGQSLTLIATANQGSEATYESGFVIDKFPISRPNLTFSTLTVSNMSPEDSSIYLCSAMGDRGRPEAFFGQGTRLTVV.

The chain employs TRBV23-1 and TRBJ1-5; TRBD1 aligns across 8 bases. TRBV23-1 is annotated as an ORF whose role is uncertain. CDR3 size: 13 residues. With V trimmed by 4 bases and J by 8 bases, 4 bases remained unmatched. The CDR3 here is CASSPQGAEPQHF. CDR3 DNA sequence: TGCGCCAGCAGTCCCCAGGGGGCAGAGCCCCAGCATTTT.

The chain combines TRBV5-1 with TRBJ2-1, with TRBD2 as a possible D gene (6 bases). The CDR3 covers 14 residues. V dropped 7 bases and J dropped 0 bases, with 11 bases sitting between them. CDR1 is SGHRS and CDR2 is YFSETQ in the germline V gene. CDR3 coding DNA: TGCGCCAGCGGGCGGGGAGGCTCCTACAATGAGCAGTTCTTC. This translates into CASGRGGSYNEQFF.

This sequence joins TRBV6-1 and TRBJ2-7; 8 bases agree with TRBD1. The CDR3 covers 15 residues. With 7 bases clipped from V and 2 bases from J, the junction kept 10 bases outside the gene matches. Germline-derived CDR1 and CDR2 are MNHNS and SASEGT. The CDR3 spells CASTPSGTGTYEQYF. The CDR3 DNA sequence: TGTGCCAGCACCCCTTCTGGGACAGGAACCTACGAGCAGTACTTC.

The chain combines TRBV6-4 with TRBJ1-5; 8 nucleotides agree with TRBD1. Germline values: CDR1 MRHNA, CDR2 SNTAGT. V shed 6 bases and J 1 base; nucleotides not matched to a gene: 14. There are 18 residues in the CDR3. This CDR3 reads CASRARDRTLKSNQPQHF. CDR3 in DNA: TGTGCCAGCAGGGCCCGGGACAGGACTCTGAAAAGCAATCAGCCCCAGCATTTT.

The V call is TRBV6-5, the J call TRBJ1-4; D is perhaps TRBD1 (5 bases). In germline, CDR1 is MNHEY, CDR2 SVGAGI. CDR3 length: 14 residues. The V end lost 6 bases, the J end lost 10 bases, and 18 bases lay between the germline ends. This CDR3 is CASRGGDGTAKLFF. The CDR3 coding sequence is TGTGCCAGCAGGGGCGGGGACGGGACGGCAAAACTGTTTTTT.

This clone was found a few times. This sequence joins TRBV7-3 and TRBJ2-5; TRBD2 agrees at 14 bases. V trimming: 8 bases; J trimming: 5 bases; junction bases outside the gene matches: 10. CDR1 SGHTA and CDR2 FQGTGA come from the germline V gene. CDR3 length equals 16 residues. In DNA form, the CDR3 reads TGTGCCAGCGCTCCGACTAGCGGGGGGGCCTGGGAGACCCAGTACTTC. This translates into CASAPTSGGAWETQYF.

This chain uses TRBV21-1 with TRBJ1-1; no DNA check was done on the table's D call, TRBD1. TRBV21-1 is annotated as a pseudogene. This CDR3 has 12 amino acids. The CDR3 region has the DNA TGTGCCAGGGGGACAGGGTGCCCTGAAGCTTTCTTT. Its protein is CARGTGCPEAFF.